A single T cell receptor (beta chain) is shown here with its context. Its specificity is unknown. With 60 Vbeta and 13 Jbeta primers, the PCR was carried out. As processed by the authors: Unique TCR beta chains totaled around 86 million in a later count, with approximately 11 million of them shared. Clones were sequenced by immunoSEQ multiplex PCR, and TCRdb holds only the in-frame ones, with some missing. V, J and clone size are those of that table, while D and trimming were read from the DNA. This table holds about 190,000 clones, 85% to 90% found once. These data originate in a study of cytomegalovirus exposure and HLA in healthy donors. Points from the study as a whole: Equally common other TCR beta chains were less clonally expanded than HLA-associated ones, a later analysis found. Through in vitro validation, a few CMV-associated chains were shown to be specific for CMV antigens.

This CDR3 comprises 16 residues. CDR1 and CDR2 (germline): MNHEY, SMNVEV (reference sequence). The V and J ends lost 2 bases and 0 bases, in that order; junction bases with no gene match: 4. V and J are TRBV27 and TRBJ1-5, with 7 bases that match TRBD1. Sequencing was performed on PBMCs. This clonotype was obtained from a young man in good health and CMV-seronegative. The CDR3 region has the DNA TGTGCCAGCAGTTTAGGGGGACAGTTTAGCAATCAGCCCCAGCATTTT. Translation: CASSLGGQFSNQPQHF.